The sequence of this T cell receptor (beta chain) was determined in a study of T cell responses to AZD1222 COVID-19 vaccine. The assay was immunoSEQ multiplex PCR, and TCRdb's table has in-frame clones only and misses some. The repertoire consists of 160,000 or so clones, with more than 85% occurring once and the leading ten covering approximately 1.4%. General study findings and limits: Once two AZD1222 doses were given, Spike-specific TCR breadth and depth went up. Donors were chiefly white British, with a greater number of females, and clonal diversity was perhaps underestimated. Spike-wide coverage was observed for vaccine-associated CD4 TCRs, with dominant responses at 160-218 and 743-854. Targets within unmutated variant regions were reportedly found for nearly half of spike-specific TCRs.

In regard to this clone: The target antigen is unknown.

Specimen: peripheral blood, collected 28 days after the second AZD1222 dose. The sequence was obtained from an adult who received the AZD1222 COVID-19 vaccine.

The DNA of the CDR3 is TGTGCCAGTAGTATAGATCGGCAAGGCTATGGCTACACCTTC. Residues: CASSIDRQGYGYTF. V usage is TRBV19 and J usage is TRBJ1-2; no clear D. This CDR3 is built from 14 residues. Germline V gene lookup returns CDR1 LNHDA and CDR2 SQIVND (reference sequence). V was cut by 0 bases and J by 4 bases, with 9 bases left in between. Supplemented by reference TRBV19 and TRBJ1-2, the full variable domain reads DGGITQSPKYLFRKEGQNVTLSCEQNLNHDAMYWYRQDPGQGLRLIYYSQIVNDFQKGDIAEGYSVSREKKESFPLTVTSAQKNPTAFYLCASSIDRQGYGYTFGSGTRLTVV.